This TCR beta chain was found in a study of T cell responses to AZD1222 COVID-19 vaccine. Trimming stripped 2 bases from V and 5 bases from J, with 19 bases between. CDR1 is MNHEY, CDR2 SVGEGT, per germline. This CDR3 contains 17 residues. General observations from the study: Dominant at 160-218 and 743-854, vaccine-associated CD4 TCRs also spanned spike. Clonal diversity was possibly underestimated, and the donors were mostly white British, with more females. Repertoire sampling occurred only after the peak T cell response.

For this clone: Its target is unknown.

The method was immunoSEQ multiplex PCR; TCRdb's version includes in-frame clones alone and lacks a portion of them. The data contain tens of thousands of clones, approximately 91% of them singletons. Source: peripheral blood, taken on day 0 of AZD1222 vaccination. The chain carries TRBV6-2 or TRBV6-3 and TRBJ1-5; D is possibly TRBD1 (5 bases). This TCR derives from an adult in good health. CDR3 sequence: CASSYGPPGGVDQPQHF. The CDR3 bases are TGTGCCAGCAGTTACGGGCCCCCTGGGGGGGTTGATCAGCCCCAGCATTTT.